This paragraph reports one T cell receptor beta chain. Its matching antigen is unknown. These data come from a study of memory CD8 T cells in hepatitis C reinfection. Study-wide context: HCV reinfection: RNA-positive following two negative tests at least 60 days apart. Broader study findings: With 5 or 6 donors, public clonotype conclusions could not be definitive.

As to time point: peak reinfection, 3 to 8 weeks after reinfection detection. TCR sequencing was done directly ex vivo on sorted cells, without expansion in vitro. Germline CDR1 and CDR2: SGHAT and FQNNGV. This CDR3 has 13 amino acids. Trimming stripped 4 bases from V and 6 bases from J, with 10 bases between. Here immunoSEQ multiplex PCR was the method, and the copy in TCRdb shows in-frame clones only, minus some. The sample lists tens of thousands of clones; roughly 88% were seen once. J is TRBJ1-3 and V is TRBV11-2, with TRBD1 as a possible D gene (5 bases). Source material: naive CD8+ T cells sorted from blood. The sequence came from a young man with hepatitis C virus infection. CDR3 amino acids: CASSSRVENTIYF. Written as DNA, the CDR3 is TGTGCCAGCAGCTCCAGGGTAGAAAACACCATATATTTT.